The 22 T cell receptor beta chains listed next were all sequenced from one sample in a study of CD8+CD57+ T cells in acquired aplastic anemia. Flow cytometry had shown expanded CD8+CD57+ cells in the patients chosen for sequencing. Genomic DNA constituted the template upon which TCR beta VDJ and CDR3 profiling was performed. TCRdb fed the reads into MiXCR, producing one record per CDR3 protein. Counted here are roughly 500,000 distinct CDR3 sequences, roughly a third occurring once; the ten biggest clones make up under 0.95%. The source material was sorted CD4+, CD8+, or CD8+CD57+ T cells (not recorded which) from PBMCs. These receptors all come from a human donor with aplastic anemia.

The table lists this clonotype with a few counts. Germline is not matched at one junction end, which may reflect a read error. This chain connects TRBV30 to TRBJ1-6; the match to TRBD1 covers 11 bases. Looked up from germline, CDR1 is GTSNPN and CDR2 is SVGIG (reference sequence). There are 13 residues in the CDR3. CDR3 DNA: TGTGCCTGGAGTGCGGCGTTAGGACAGGGGGCGGTTTTT. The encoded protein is CAWSAALGQGAVF.

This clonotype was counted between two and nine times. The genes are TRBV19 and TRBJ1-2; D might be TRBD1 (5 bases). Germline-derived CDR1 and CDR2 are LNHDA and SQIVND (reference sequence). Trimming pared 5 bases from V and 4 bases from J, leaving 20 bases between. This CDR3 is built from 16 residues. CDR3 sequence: CASSVGTEFPIYGYTF. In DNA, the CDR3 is TGTGCCAGTAGTGTCGGGACGGAATTTCCTATCTATGGCTACACCTTC.

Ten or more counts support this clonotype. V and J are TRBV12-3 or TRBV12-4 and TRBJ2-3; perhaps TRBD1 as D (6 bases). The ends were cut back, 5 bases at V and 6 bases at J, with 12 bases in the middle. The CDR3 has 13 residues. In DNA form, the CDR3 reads TGTGCCAGCAGTGTAGGACAGTTTGATACGCAGTATTTT. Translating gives CASSVGQFDTQYF.

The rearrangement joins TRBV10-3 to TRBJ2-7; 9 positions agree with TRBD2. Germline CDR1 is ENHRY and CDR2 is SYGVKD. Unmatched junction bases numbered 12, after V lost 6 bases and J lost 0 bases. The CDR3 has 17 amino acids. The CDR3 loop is CAIRGLAGAQSSYEQYF. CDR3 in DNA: TGTGCCATCAGGGGACTAGCAGGAGCGCAAAGCTCCTACGAGCAGTACTTC.

In nucleotides, the CDR3 is TGTGCCACCAGTGGCCGCCCGTTGGACAGCAATCAGCCCCTCCACTTT. Protein sequence: CATSGRPLDSNQPLHF. The chain couples TRBV24-1 to TRBJ1-6, with D tentatively TRBD1 (6 bases). This CDR3 is built from 16 residues. Trimming removed 5 bases from V and 13 bases from J, with 23 bases in between. The germline V gene encodes CDR1 KGHDR and CDR2 SFDVKD.

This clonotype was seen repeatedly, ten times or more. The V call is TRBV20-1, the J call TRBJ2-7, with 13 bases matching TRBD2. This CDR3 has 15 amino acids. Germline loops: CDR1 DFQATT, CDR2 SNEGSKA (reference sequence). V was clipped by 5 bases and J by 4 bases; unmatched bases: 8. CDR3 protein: CSASSTSGRTYEQYF. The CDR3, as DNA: TGCAGTGCTTCCTCGACTAGCGGGAGGACGTACGAGCAGTACTTC.

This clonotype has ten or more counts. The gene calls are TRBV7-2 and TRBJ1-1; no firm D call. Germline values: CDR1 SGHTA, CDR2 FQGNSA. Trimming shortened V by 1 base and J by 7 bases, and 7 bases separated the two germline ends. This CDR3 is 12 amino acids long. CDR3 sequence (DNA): TGTGCCAGCAGCTTAGAAGGAGTTGAAGCTTTCTTT. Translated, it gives CASSLEGVEAFF.

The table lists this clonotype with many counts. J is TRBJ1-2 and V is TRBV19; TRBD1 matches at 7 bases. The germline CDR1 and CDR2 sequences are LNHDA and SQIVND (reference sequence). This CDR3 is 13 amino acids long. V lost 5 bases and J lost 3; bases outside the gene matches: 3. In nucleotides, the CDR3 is TGTGCCAGTAGTGTGGGACAGTACTATGGCTACACCTTC. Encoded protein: CASSVGQYYGYTF.

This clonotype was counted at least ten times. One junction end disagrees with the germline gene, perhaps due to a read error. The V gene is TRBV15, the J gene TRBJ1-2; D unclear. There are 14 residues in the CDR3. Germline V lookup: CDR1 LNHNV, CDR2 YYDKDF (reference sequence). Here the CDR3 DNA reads TGTGCCACCAGCGGAGAAGCCCCGGGCTATGGCTACACCTTC. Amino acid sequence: CATSGEAPGYGYTF.

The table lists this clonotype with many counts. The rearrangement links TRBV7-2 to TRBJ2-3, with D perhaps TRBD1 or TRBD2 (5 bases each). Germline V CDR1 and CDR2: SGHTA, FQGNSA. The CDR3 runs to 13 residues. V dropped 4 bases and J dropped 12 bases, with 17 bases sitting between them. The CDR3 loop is CASSSGTGYTQYF. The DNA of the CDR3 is TGTGCCAGCAGCTCGGGGACGGGCTACACACAGTATTTT.

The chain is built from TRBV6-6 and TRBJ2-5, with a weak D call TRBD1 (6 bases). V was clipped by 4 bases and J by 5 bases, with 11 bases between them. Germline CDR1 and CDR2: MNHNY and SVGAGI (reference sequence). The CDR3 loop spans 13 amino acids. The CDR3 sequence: CASSFRGRETQYF. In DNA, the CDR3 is TGTGCCAGCAGTTTCAGGGGCAGGGAGACCCAGTACTTC.

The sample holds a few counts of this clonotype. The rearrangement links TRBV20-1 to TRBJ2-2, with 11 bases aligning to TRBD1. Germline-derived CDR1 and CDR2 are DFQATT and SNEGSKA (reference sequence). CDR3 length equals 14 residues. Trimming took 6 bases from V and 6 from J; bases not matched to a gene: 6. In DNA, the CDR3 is TGCAGTGCGAGGGACAGGGGGACTGCCGGGGAGCTGTTTTTT. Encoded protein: CSARDRGTAGELFF.

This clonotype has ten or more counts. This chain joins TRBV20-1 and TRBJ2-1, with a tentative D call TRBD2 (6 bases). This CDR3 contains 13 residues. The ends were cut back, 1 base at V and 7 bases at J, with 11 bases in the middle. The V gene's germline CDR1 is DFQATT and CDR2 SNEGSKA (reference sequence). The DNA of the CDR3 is TGCAGTGCTAGAGGACTAGTCGGTAATGAGCAGTTCTTC. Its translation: CSARGLVGNEQFF.

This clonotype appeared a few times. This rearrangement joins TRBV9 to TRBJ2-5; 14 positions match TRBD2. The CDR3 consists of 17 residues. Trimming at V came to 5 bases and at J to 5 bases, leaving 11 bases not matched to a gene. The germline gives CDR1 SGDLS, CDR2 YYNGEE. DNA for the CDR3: TGTGCCAGCAGTTACTCGACTAGCGGGGGGGCCTTGGAGACCCAGTACTTC. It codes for CASSYSTSGGALETQYF.

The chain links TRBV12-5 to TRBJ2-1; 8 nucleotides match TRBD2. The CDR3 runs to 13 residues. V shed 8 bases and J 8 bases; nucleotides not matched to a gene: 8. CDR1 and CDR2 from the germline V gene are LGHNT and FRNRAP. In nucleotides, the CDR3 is TGTGCTAGTAATCGGGAGGGCCTCGATGAGCAGTTCTTC. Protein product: CASNREGLDEQFF.

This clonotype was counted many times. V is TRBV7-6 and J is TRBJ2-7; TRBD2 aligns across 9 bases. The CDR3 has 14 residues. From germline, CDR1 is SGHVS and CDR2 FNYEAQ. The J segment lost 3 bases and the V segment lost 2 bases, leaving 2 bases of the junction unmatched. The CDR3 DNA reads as TGTGCCAGCAGCTTATATAGCGGGAGCTACGAGCAGTACTTC. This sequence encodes CASSLYSGSYEQYF.

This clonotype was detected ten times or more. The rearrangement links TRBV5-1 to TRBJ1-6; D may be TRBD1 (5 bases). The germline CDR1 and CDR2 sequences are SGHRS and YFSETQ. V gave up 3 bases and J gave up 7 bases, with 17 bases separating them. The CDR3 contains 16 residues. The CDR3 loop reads CASSSNVGEGNSPLHF. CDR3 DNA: TGCGCCAGCAGCTCAAATGTGGGGGAGGGAAATTCACCCCTCCACTTT.

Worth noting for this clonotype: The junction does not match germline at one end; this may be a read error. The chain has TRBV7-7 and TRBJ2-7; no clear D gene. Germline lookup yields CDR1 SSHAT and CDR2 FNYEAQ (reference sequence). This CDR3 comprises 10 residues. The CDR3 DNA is TGTGCTAGCACCCTCTACGAGCAGTACTTC. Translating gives CASTLYEQYF. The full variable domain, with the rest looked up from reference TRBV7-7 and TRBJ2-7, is GAGVSQSPRYKVTKRGQDVTLRCDPISSHATLYWYQQALGQGPEFLTYFNYEAQPDKSGLPSDRFSAERPEGSISTLTIQRTEQRDSAMYRCASTLYEQYFGPGTRLTVT.

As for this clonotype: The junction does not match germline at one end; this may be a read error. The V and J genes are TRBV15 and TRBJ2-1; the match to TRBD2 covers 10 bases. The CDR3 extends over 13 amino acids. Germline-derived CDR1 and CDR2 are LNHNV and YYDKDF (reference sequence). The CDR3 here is CASSWSGGGEQFF. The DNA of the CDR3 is TGTGCCAGCAGCTGGAGCGGGGGGGGTGAGCAGTTCTTC.

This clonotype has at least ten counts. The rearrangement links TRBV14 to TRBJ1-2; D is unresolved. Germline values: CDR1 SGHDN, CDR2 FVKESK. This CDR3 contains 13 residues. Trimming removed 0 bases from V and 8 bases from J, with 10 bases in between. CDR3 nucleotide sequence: TGTGCCAGCAGCCAAGATCTTAGAGACGGCTACACCTTC. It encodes CASSQDLRDGYTF.

CDR3 in amino acids: CASSLQFTQYF. The CDR3 region has the DNA TGTGCCAGCAGCCTACAATTTACCCAGTACTTC. This rearrangement joins TRBV7-2 to TRBJ2-5; no clear D gene. This CDR3 has 11 amino acids. The V and J ends lost 5 bases and 8 bases respectively, with 9 bases between them. Germline V gene sequence: CDR1 SGHTA, CDR2 FQGNSA. Supplemented by reference TRBV7-2 and TRBJ2-5, the full variable domain reads GAGVSQSPSNKVTEKGKDVELRCDPISGHTALYWYRQSLGQGLEFLIYFQGNSAPDKSGLPSDRFSAERTGGSVSTLTIQRTQQEDSAVYLCASSLQFTQYFGPGTRLLVL.

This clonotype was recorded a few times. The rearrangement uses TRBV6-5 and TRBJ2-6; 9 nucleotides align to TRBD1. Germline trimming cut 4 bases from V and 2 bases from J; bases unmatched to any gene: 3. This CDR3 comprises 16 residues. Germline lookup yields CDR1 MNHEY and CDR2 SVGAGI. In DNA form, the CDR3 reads TGTGCCAGCAGTTCCCGGGACAGGGCTGGGGCCAACGTCCTGACTTTC. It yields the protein CASSSRDRAGANVLTF.